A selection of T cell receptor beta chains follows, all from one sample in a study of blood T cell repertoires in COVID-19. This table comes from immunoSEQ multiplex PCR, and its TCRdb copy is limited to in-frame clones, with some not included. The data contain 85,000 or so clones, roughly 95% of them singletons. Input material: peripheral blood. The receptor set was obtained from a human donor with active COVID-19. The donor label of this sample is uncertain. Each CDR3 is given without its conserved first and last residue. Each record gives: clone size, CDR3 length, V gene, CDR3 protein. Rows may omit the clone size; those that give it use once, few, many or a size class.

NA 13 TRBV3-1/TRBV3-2 ASSHSGQGSYEQY
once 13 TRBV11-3 ASASVTGVVHEQY
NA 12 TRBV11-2 ASSLARKQETQY
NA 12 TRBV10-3 ATLSSGSTGELF
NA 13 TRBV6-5 ASRPPGTGREKLF
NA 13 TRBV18 ASSPEQGKNTEAF
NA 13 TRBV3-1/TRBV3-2 ASSQDGSRSYGYT
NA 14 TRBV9 ASSVAPPGGRETQY
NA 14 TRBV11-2 ASNAGTGGMDYGYT
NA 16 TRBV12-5 ASGLSPTSQTRLYEQY
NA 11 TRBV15 ATSRDPTGTQY
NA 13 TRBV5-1 ASSLFPGLNTEAF